Presented here are 14 T cell receptor beta chains from one specimen sequenced in a study of Ad26.COV2.S vaccination and SARS-CoV-2 variants. Using immunoSEQ multiplex PCR, the repertoire was profiled, and TCRdb retains in-frame clones only, with some absent. This sample carries 350,000 to 500,000 clones, roughly nine tenths of them seen once, and the ten largest clones take about 2.4%. Regarding treatment: roughly 18 received Ad26.COV2.S at low or high dose, single or two shots; about 5 received placebo; per-sample allocation not given. All samples were drawn on day 63, counting from the first vaccine or placebo injection. The material sequenced was peripheral blood, taken in a trial of Ad26.COV2.S vaccine versus placebo. The receptors stem from a person between 18 and 60 years old who received the Ad26.COV2.S COVID-19 vaccine or a placebo.

This clone was counted between two and nine times. This chain uses TRBV5-4 with TRBJ1-3, with 7 bases identical to TRBD1. The CDR3 contains 14 residues. Germline CDR1 reads SGHNT; CDR2 reads YYREEE (reference sequence). The V segment lost 8 bases and the J segment 0 bases; nucleotides outside the gene matches: 5. The CDR3 here is CASKRDSSGNTIYF. In DNA form, the CDR3 reads TGTGCCAGTAAAAGGGACAGCTCTGGAAACACCATATATTTT.

The gene calls are TRBV18 and TRBJ1-2; tentatively, D is TRBD1 (5 bases). V lost 3 bases to trimming and J lost 5 bases, with 19 bases between them. The CDR3 has 16 residues. Germline CDR1 reads KGHSH; CDR2 reads LQKENI. The CDR3 region has the DNA TGTGCCAGCTCACCGATCGGGGGGAGGGTGTTGTATGGCTACACCTTC. Protein: CASSPIGGRVLYGYTF.

The CDR3 protein is CARDRGNGYTF. The DNA of the CDR3 is TGTGCCAGAGACAGGGGTAATGGCTACACCTTC. The V call is TRBV19, the J call TRBJ1-2; TRBD1 agrees at 8 bases. Trimming at V came to 9 bases and at J to 6 bases, leaving 3 bases not matched to a gene. The CDR3 runs to 11 residues. Germline lookup yields CDR1 LNHDA and CDR2 SQIVND (reference sequence). The whole variable domain, filled in from reference TRBV19 and TRBJ1-2, reads DGGITQSPKYLFRKEGQNVTLSCEQNLNHDAMYWYRQDPGQGLRLIYYSQIVNDFQKGDIAEGYSVSREKKESFPLTVTSAQKNPTAFYLCARDRGNGYTFGSGTRLTVV.

This clone was observed once. The chain has TRBV4-1 and TRBJ1-1, with D possibly TRBD1 on 6 matching bases. Germline loops: CDR1 MGHRA, CDR2 YSYEKL. The CDR3 sequence is 15 residues long. V lost 0 bases and J 3 bases, leaving 11 bases between the germline ends. The CDR3 coding sequence is TGCGCCAGCAGCCAAGATCGGGGGGGGCACACTGAAGCTTTCTTT. Translation: CASSQDRGGHTEAFF.

A single count supports this clone. The chain joins TRBV6-6 to TRBJ1-2; no reliable D call. The CDR3 loop spans 12 amino acids. With 5 bases removed from V and 8 bases from J, the gap between germline ends came to 12 bases. Germline V CDR1 and CDR2: MNHNY, SVGAGI (reference sequence). The CDR3 region is CASSRVDGGYTF. The CDR3 DNA sequence: TGTGCCAGCAGTCGCGTCGATGGCGGCTACACCTTC.

The chain carries TRBV7-2 and TRBJ2-5; D is unclear. Trimming removed 7 bases from V and 5 bases from J, with 17 bases in between. The CDR3 contains 14 residues. Germline V CDR1 and CDR2: SGHTA, FQGNSA. CDR3: CASTPGPSIETQYF. CDR3 sequence (DNA): TGTGCCAGCACCCCGGGTCCATCCATTGAGACCCAGTACTTC.

The V and J genes are TRBV15 and TRBJ2-1; TRBD2 matches at 11 bases. The germline gives CDR1 LNHNV, CDR2 YYDKDF (reference sequence). V shed 1 base, J shed 5 bases, and the junction held 4 bases outside the gene matches. This CDR3 is built from 16 residues. CDR3: CATSRGLAGSHNEQFF. The CDR3 DNA reads TGTGCCACCAGCAGAGGACTAGCGGGGTCCCACAATGAGCAGTTCTTC. The full variable domain, in which reference TRBV15 and TRBJ2-1 provide the parts outside the CDR3, is DAMVIQNPRYQVTQFGKPVTLSCSQTLNHNVMYWYQQKSSQAPKLLFHYYDKDFNNEADTPDNFQSRRPNTSFCFLDIRSPGLGDTAMYLCATSRGLAGSHNEQFFGPGTRLTVL.

This rearrangement joins TRBV2 to TRBJ2-3; 7 bases fit TRBD1. Trimming cost V 7 bases and J 1 base; bases outside gene matches: 5. From germline, CDR1 is SNHLY and CDR2 FYNNEI. There are 14 residues in the CDR3. CDR3 DNA sequence: TGTGCCAGCACCTGGGACAGAGGCACAGATACGCAGTATTTT. Amino acid sequence: CASTWDRGTDTQYF.

This chain connects TRBV27 to TRBJ1-2; D may be TRBD1 (5 bases). Trimming pared 1 base from V and 2 bases from J, leaving 8 bases between. This CDR3 contains 14 residues. Germline V gene data show CDR1 as MNHEY and CDR2 as SMNVEV (reference sequence). DNA of the CDR3: TGTGCCAGCAGTTTATTATGGGGGAACTATGGCTACACCTTC. It translates to CASSLLWGNYGYTF.

The chain joins TRBV12-5 to TRBJ2-2; D is possibly TRBD2 (5 bases). Germline CDR1 and CDR2: LGHNT and FRNRAP. Trimming took off 0 bases at V and 1 base at J, with 9 bases between the two ends. The CDR3 consists of 16 residues. CDR3 loop: CASGLVLRGNTGELFF. Written as DNA, the CDR3 is TGTGCTAGTGGTTTGGTCCTCCGGGGGAACACCGGGGAGCTGTTTTTT.

The CDR3 DNA is TGTGCCAGCAGCGGGGGGCCCGGAAATACGCAGTATTTT. Its translation: CASSGGPGNTQYF. V gene TRBV11-2 combines with J gene TRBJ2-3, with D perhaps TRBD1 or TRBD2 (6 bases each). The CDR3 sequence is 13 residues long. V lost 5 bases, J lost 7 bases, and 13 bases lay in between. CDR1 and CDR2 (germline): SGHAT, FQNNGV.

The CDR3 DNA reads as TGTGCCAGCACTCACAATGAGCAGTTCTTC. This sequence encodes CASTHNEQFF. The V call is TRBV7-3, the J call TRBJ2-1; unclear D gene. The CDR3 runs 10 residues. The V end was cut by 7 bases, the J end by 5 bases, with 3 bases between. CDR1 and CDR2 from the germline V gene are SGHTA and FQGTGA.

The chain links TRBV19 to TRBJ1-1; TRBD1 agrees at 7 bases. This CDR3 is 14 amino acids long. Germline V gene sequence: CDR1 LNHDA, CDR2 SQIVND (reference sequence). V shed 8 bases, J shed 5 bases, and the junction held 11 bases outside the gene matches. The CDR3 region has the DNA TGTGCCAGTTCCCCCCCGCCAGGGGGGACTGAAGCTTTCTTT. Amino acids: CASSPPPGGTEAFF. Variable domain in full (rest from reference TRBV19 and TRBJ1-1): DGGITQSPKYLFRKEGQNVTLSCEQNLNHDAMYWYRQDPGQGLRLIYYSQIVNDFQKGDIAEGYSVSREKKESFPLTVTSAQKNPTAFYLCASSPPPGGTEAFFGQGTRLTVV.

This clone was observed a few times. J is TRBJ2-2 and V is TRBV5-1; D not resolved. V was cut by 9 bases and J by 3 bases, with 12 bases left in between. Germline values: CDR1 SGHRS, CDR2 YFSETQ. The CDR3 is 13 amino acids. The CDR3 DNA follows: TGCGCCACGAAATTAGGAGACACCGGGGAGCTGTTTTTT. Its translation: CATKLGDTGELFF.